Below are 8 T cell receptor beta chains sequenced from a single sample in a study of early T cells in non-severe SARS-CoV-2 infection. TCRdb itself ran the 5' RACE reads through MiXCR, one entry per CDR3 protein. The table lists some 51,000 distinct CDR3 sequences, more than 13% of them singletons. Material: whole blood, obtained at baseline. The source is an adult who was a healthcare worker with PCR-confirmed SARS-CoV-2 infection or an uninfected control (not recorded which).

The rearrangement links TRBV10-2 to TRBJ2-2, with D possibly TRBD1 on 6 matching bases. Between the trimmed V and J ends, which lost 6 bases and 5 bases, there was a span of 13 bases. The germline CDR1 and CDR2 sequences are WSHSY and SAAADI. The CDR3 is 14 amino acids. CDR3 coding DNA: TGCGCCAGCAGCTTCGACAGGCGAACCGGGGAGCTGTTTTTT. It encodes CASSFDRRTGELFF.

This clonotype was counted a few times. CDR3 DNA sequence: TGTGCCAGCAGTTTAAACGGGGCCCGAGGCGGTGGGGCCAACGTCCTGACTTTC. Its protein is CASSLNGARGGGANVLTF. This chain links TRBV6-2 or TRBV6-3 with TRBJ2-6, with D possibly called TRBD1 or TRBD2 (5 bases each). This CDR3 contains 18 residues. The germline gives CDR1 MNHEY, CDR2 SVGEGT. Trimming left V 4 bases short and J 3 bases short, with 19 bases between.

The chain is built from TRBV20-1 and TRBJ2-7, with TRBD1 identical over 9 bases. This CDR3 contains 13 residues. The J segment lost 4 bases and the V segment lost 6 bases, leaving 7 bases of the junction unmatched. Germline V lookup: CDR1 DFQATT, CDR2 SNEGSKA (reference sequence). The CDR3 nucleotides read TGCAGTGCCCCAGGGACAGGGAAGTACGAGCAGTACTTC. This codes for CSAPGTGKYEQYF.

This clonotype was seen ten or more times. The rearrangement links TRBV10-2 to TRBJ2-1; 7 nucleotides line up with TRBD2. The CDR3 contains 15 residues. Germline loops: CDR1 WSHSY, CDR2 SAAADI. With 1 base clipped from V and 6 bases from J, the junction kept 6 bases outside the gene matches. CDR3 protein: CASSEYGGFGNEQFF. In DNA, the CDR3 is TGCGCCAGCAGTGAGTACGGGGGGTTCGGCAATGAGCAGTTCTTC.

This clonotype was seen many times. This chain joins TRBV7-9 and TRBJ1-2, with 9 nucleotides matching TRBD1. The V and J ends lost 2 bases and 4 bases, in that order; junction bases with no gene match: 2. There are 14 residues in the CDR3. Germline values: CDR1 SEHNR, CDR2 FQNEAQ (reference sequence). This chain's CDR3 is CASSLRGQGYGYTF. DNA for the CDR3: TGTGCCAGCAGCTTAAGGGGACAGGGCTATGGCTACACCTTC. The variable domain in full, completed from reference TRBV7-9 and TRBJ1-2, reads DTGVSQNPRHKITKRGQNVTFRCDPISEHNRLYWYRQTLGQGPEFLTYFQNEAQLEKSRLLSDRFSAERPKGSFSTLEIQRTEQGDSAMYLCASSLRGQGYGYTFGSGTRLTVV.

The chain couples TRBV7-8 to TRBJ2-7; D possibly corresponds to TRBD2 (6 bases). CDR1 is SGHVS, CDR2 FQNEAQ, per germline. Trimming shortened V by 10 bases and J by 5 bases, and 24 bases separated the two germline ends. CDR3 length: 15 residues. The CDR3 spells CATLREAGALHEQYF. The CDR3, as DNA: TGTGCCACATTACGGGAAGCGGGTGCTTTGCACGAGCAGTACTTC.

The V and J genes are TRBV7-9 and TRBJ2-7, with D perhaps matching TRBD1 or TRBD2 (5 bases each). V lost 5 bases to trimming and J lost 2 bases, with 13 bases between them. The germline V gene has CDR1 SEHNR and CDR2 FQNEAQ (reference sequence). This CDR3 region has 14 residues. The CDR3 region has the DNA TGTGCCAGCAGCCGGGAAGCCAGGGCCTACGAGCAGTACTTC. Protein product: CASSREARAYEQYF.

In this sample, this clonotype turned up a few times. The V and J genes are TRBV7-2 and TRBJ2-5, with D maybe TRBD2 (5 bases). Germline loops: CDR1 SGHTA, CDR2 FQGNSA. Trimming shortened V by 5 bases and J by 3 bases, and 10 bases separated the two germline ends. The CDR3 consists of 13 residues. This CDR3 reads CASSRDYKETQYF. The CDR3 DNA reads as TGTGCCAGCAGCCGCGACTATAAAGAGACCCAGTACTTC.